The 20 T cell receptor beta chains in this list originate from one sample, sequenced in a study of CD8+CD57+ T cells in acquired aplastic anemia. It was genomic DNA that served as the template for profiling TCR beta VDJ and CDR3. MiXCR, applied by TCRdb to the reads, yields one record per CDR3 protein. Here the sample spans 200,000 to 250,000 distinct CDR3 sequences, about 37% being singletons. Input material: sorted CD4+, CD8+, or CD8+CD57+ T cells (not recorded which) from PBMCs. Receptor source: a human donor in good health, serving as a control.

This clonotype was seen ten or more times. The CDR3 region is CATARQGDYGYTF. CDR3 coding DNA: TGTGCCACCGCCAGACAGGGGGACTATGGCTACACCTTC. This sequence joins TRBV10-3 and TRBJ1-2, with 9 bases aligning to TRBD1. CDR1 and CDR2 from the germline V gene are ENHRY and SYGVKD. The length of the CDR3 is 13 residues. With 10 bases clipped from V and 3 bases from J, the junction kept 6 bases outside the gene matches.

The rearrangement uses TRBV14 and TRBJ2-7, with a weak D call TRBD1 (6 bases). Looked up from germline, CDR1 is SGHDN and CDR2 is FVKESK. The V end was cut by 4 bases, the J end by 0 bases, with 16 bases between. CDR3 length: 16 residues. The CDR3 DNA is TGTGCCAGCAGCCCACGAGGACAGCGACGCTCCTACGAGCAGTACTTC. Its protein is CASSPRGQRRSYEQYF. The variable domain in full, completed from reference TRBV14 and TRBJ2-7, reads EAGVTQFPSHSVIEKGQTVTLRCDPISGHDNLYWYRRVMGKEIKFLLHFVKESKQDESGMPNNRFLAERTGGTYSTLKVQPAELEDSGVYFCASSPRGQRRSYEQYFGPGTRLTVT.

As to this clonotype: The conserved phenylalanine or tryptophan normally closing the CDR3 is absent here, so this likely arose from a read error. Because the CDR3's place on the DNA is in doubt, the DNA is left out and the CDR3 is given as listed by TCRdb. CDR3 sequence: CATSLLNTEASS. The chain carries TRBV15 and TRBJ1-1. The CDR3 contains 12 residues when both ends are counted. CDR1 and CDR2 from the germline V gene are LNHNV and YYDKDF (reference sequence).

The V call is TRBV7-6, the J call TRBJ1-2; 12 bases agree with TRBD1. The CDR3 loop spans 14 amino acids. V gave up 5 bases and J gave up 6 bases; unmatched junction bases: 4. Germline assignment: CDR1 SGHVS and CDR2 FNYEAQ. CDR3 DNA sequence: TGTGCCAGCAGCGCCGGGACAGGGGGCGATGGCTACACCTTC. Amino acid sequence: CASSAGTGGDGYTF.

This clonotype was detected many times. The V gene is TRBV19, the J gene TRBJ1-1; possibly TRBD1 for D (5 bases). Looked up from germline, CDR1 is LNHDA and CDR2 is SQIVND (reference sequence). This CDR3 contains 14 residues. Trimming pared 6 bases from V and 8 bases from J, leaving 19 bases between. This chain's CDR3 is CASSPWDPVREAFF. The CDR3 coding sequence is TGTGCCAGTAGCCCCTGGGACCCCGTTCGGGAAGCTTTCTTT.

The genes are TRBV5-6 and TRBJ1-3, with 7 bases fitting TRBD1. CDR3 length: 15 residues. From germline, CDR1 is SGHDT and CDR2 YYEEEE. Trimming cost V 4 bases and J 4 bases; bases outside gene matches: 8. This CDR3 is CASSTLQGGGNTIYF. DNA of the CDR3: TGTGCCAGCAGCACCCTCCAGGGGGGCGGAAACACCATATATTTT.

This clonotype showed up many times. The genes are TRBV2 and TRBJ1-2; D uncertain. V lost 2 bases and J lost 1, with 11 bases in between. This CDR3 spans 15 amino acids. CDR1 is SNHLY and CDR2 is FYNNEI in the germline V gene. The CDR3, as DNA: TGTGCCAGCAGTGAATACCAGTCTATTAACTATGGCTACACCTTC. It specifies CASSEYQSINYGYTF. Combining the CDR3 with reference TRBV2 and TRBJ1-2 gives the whole variable domain EPEVTQTPSHQVTQMGQEVILRCVPISNHLYFYWYRQILGQKVEFLVSFYNNEISEKSEIFDDQFSVERPDGSNFTLKIRSTKLEDSAMYFCASSEYQSINYGYTFGSGTRLTVV.

This clonotype has a count of ten or more. The chain couples TRBV11-3 to TRBJ2-1; D gene ambiguous. There are 14 residues in the CDR3. Trimming removed 4 bases from V and 4 bases from J, with 11 bases in between. Germline V lookup: CDR1 SGHNT, CDR2 YENEEA. The CDR3 DNA sequence: TGTGCCAGCAGCTCCCGATTGGGGTACAATGAGCAGTTCTTC. As protein: CASSSRLGYNEQFF.

Worth noting for this clonotype: Sequence at one end of the junction differs from germline and may be a read error. The chain has TRBV10-3 and TRBJ1-5; D is unresolved. This CDR3 has 13 amino acids. Germline loops: CDR1 ENHRY, CDR2 SYGVKD. The chain's CDR3 is CASSWSSNQPQHF. For the CDR3, the DNA is TGTGCCAGCAGTTGGAGTAGCAATCAGCCCCAGCATTTT.

The gene calls are TRBV3-1 and TRBJ2-3, with TRBD2 as a possible D gene (5 bases). The CDR3 is 13 amino acids. Looked up from germline, CDR1 is LGHDT and CDR2 is YNNKEL (reference sequence). Deletions cut 5 bases from V and 3 bases from J, with 9 bases between. CDR3 sequence reads: CASSSLETDTQYF. The CDR3 DNA is TGTGCCAGCAGCTCACTAGAAACAGATACGCAGTATTTT.

Worth noting for this clonotype: A junction end diverges from the germline sequence, so it may reflect a read error. The gene calls are TRBV10-3 and TRBJ1-3; the D is unclear. This CDR3 is 14 amino acids long. The germline CDR1 and CDR2 sequences are ENHRY and SYGVKD. CDR3 protein: CASSHPRSGNAMYF. In DNA form, the CDR3 reads TGTGCCAGCAGTCACCCCCGCTCTGGAAACGCCATGTACTTT.

On this clonotype itself: The junction differs from germline at one of its ends, possibly a read error. This chain joins TRBV3-1 and TRBJ1-6; D is undetermined. Germline CDR1 LGHDT, CDR2 YNNKEL (reference sequence). The CDR3 covers 14 residues. CDR3 sequence (DNA): TGTGCCAGCGGCCAAGCCGGACCGAGTTCACCCCTCCACTTT. Protein product: CASGQAGPSSPLHF.

This clonotype was detected only a few times. The rearrangement joins TRBV7-6 to TRBJ2-5; D may be TRBD1 (5 bases). Looked up from germline, CDR1 is SGHVS and CDR2 is FNYEAQ. The V and J ends lost 1 base and 7 bases respectively, with 7 bases between them. The CDR3 has 12 amino acids. The CDR3 spells CASSLGGVTQYF. CDR3 sequence (DNA): TGTGCCAGCAGCTTAGGGGGCGTGACCCAGTACTTC.

This clonotype was seen ten or more times. This chain joins TRBV12-3 or TRBV12-4 and TRBJ1-1; perhaps TRBD1 as D (5 bases). The CDR3 totals 11 residues. Trimming removed 3 bases at V and 11 bases at J, with 10 bases between. CDR3 protein: CASSFTGRAFF. CDR3 coding DNA: TGTGCCAGCAGTTTCACAGGCCGGGCTTTCTTT.

Many counts were recorded for this clonotype. V usage is TRBV19 and J usage is TRBJ2-3; D may correspond to TRBD1 or TRBD2 (5 bases each). This CDR3 has 15 amino acids. Germline CDR1 LNHDA, CDR2 SQIVND (reference sequence). V shed 3 bases and J shed 5 bases, with 15 bases lying between them. The CDR3 spells CASSMSGPPGDTQYF. As DNA, the CDR3 is TGTGCCAGTAGTATGTCGGGACCTCCCGGAGATACGCAGTATTTT.

The rearrangement joins TRBV29-1 to TRBJ1-2, with D possibly matching TRBD1 (6 bases). The CDR3 is made up of 13 amino acids. Per the germline V gene, CDR1 is SQVTM and CDR2 is ANQGSEA. V lost 7 bases and J lost 1, with 13 bases in between. The CDR3, as DNA: TGCAGCGGTGGACGGACAGTTAACTATGGCTACACCTTC. Translation gives CSGGRTVNYGYTF.

The chain couples TRBV10-3 to TRBJ2-5; TRBD2 might be the D (6 bases). Germline V lookup: CDR1 ENHRY, CDR2 SYGVKD. The length of the CDR3 is 13 residues. V lost 7 bases and J 3 bases, leaving 12 bases between the germline ends. Here the CDR3 DNA reads TGTGCCATCACCCCGTCGGGGGAAGAGACCCAGTACTTC. Translated: CAITPSGEETQYF.

This clonotype was counted many times. The chain employs TRBV20-1 and TRBJ1-4, with D possibly TRBD1 on 5 matching bases. The V end lost 6 bases, the J end lost 5 bases, and 16 bases lay between the germline ends. The CDR3 length is 14 residues. CDR1 DFQATT and CDR2 SNEGSKA come from the germline V gene (reference sequence). For the CDR3, the DNA is TGCAGTGCGGAGGGACCGGGATTGAATGAAAAACTGTTTTTT. Translation gives CSAEGPGLNEKLFF.

The chain combines TRBV15 with TRBJ2-1, with 9 bases matching TRBD1. Germline loops: CDR1 LNHNV, CDR2 YYDKDF (reference sequence). This CDR3 has 15 residues. J lost 9 bases, V lost 2 bases, and 8 bases had no gene match. The CDR3 here is CATSRPGTGKIEQFF. The CDR3 DNA reads as TGTGCCACCAGCAGACCCGGGACAGGGAAGATTGAGCAGTTCTTC. Looking up the rest from reference TRBV15 and TRBJ2-1 gives the full variable domain: DAMVIQNPRYQVTQFGKPVTLSCSQTLNHNVMYWYQQKSSQAPKLLFHYYDKDFNNEADTPDNFQSRRPNTSFCFLDIRSPGLGDTAMYLCATSRPGTGKIEQFFGPGTRLTVL.

There are many counts of this clonotype. The genes are TRBV20-1 and TRBJ1-2, with 8 bases that match TRBD1. The V and J ends lost 7 bases and 9 bases, in that order; junction bases with no gene match: 10. The germline V gene encodes CDR1 DFQATT and CDR2 SNEGSKA (reference sequence). The CDR3 is made up of 12 amino acids. Here the CDR3 DNA reads TGCAGTGTTGGACAGGGAGATTATAGCTACACCTTC. This gives the protein CSVGQGDYSYTF.